This T cell receptor (beta chain) was obtained from a study of T cell responses to AZD1222 COVID-19 vaccine. General study points: Repertoire samples came only from after the peak T cell response. Breadth and depth of Spike-specific TCRs rose after two AZD1222 doses. Spike was spanned by vaccine-associated CD4 TCRs, which were dominant at 160-218 and 743-854.

About this clone: Its antigen is unidentified.

V was clipped by 0 bases and J by 1 base, with 9 bases between them. The CDR3 sequence is 15 residues long. Germline assignment: CDR1 WSHSY and CDR2 SAAADI. TCRdb's table, derived via immunoSEQ multiplex PCR, lists solely in-frame clones and lacks some. This sample has around 190,000 clones, with approximately 90% found just once. The sequences come from peripheral blood, collected 28 days after the second AZD1222 dose. The rearrangement uses TRBV10-2 and TRBJ2-5; D gene unclear. This clonotype was obtained from an adult who received the AZD1222 COVID-19 vaccine. This CDR3 reads CASSESIAPQETQYF. In DNA form, the CDR3 reads TGCGCCAGCAGTGAGTCGATAGCCCCCCAAGAGACCCAGTACTTC.